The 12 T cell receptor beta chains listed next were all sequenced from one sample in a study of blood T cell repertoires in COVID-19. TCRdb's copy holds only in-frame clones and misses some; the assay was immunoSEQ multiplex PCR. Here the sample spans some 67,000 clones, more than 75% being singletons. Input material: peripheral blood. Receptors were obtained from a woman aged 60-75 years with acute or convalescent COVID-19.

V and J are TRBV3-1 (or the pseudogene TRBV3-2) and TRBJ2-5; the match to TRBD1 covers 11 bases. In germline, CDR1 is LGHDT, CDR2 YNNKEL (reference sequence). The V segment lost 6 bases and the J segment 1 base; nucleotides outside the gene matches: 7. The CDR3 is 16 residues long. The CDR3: CASRYTGTGGQETQYF. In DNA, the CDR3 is TGTGCCAGCAGATATACCGGGACAGGGGGCCAAGAGACCCAGTACTTC.

The CDR3 is CAWGEGGATNEKLFF. In DNA form, the CDR3 reads TGTGCCTGGGGGGAGGGAGGAGCAACTAATGAAAAACTGTTTTTT. V usage is TRBV30 and J usage is TRBJ1-4; D is undetermined. Germline CDR1 is GTSNPN and CDR2 is SVGIG (reference sequence). This CDR3 contains 15 residues. V shed 5 bases and J shed 0 bases, with 13 bases lying between them.

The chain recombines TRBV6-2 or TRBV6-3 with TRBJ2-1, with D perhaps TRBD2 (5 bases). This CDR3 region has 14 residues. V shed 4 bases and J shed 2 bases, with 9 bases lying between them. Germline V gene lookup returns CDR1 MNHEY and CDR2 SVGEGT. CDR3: CASSSTGAYNEQFF. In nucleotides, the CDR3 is TGTGCCAGCAGTTCTACCGGGGCCTACAATGAGCAGTTCTTC.

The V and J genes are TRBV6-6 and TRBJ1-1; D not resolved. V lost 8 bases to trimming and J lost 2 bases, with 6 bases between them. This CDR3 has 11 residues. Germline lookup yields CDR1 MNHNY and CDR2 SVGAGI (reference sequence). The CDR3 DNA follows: TGTGCCAGCCCAGGAAACACTGAAGCTTTCTTT. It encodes CASPGNTEAFF.

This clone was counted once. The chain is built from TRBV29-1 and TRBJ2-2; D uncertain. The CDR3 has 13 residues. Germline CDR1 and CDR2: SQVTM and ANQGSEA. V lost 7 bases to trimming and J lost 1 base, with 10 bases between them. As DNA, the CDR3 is TGCAGCGCCTTGACAAGGAACACCGGGGAGCTGTTTTTT. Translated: CSALTRNTGELFF.

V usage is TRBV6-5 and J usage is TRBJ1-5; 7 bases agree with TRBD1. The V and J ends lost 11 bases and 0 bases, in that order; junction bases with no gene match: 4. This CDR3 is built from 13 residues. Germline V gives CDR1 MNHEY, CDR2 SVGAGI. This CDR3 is CALGGLSNQPQHF. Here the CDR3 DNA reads TGTGCCCTAGGGGGCCTTAGCAATCAGCCCCAGCATTTT.

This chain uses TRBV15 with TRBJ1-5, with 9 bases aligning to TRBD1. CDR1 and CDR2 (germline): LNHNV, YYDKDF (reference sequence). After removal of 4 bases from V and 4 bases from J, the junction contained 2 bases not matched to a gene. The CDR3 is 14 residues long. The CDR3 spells CATSKGQGNQPQHF. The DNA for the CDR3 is TGTGCCACCAGCAAGGGACAGGGAAATCAGCCCCAGCATTTT.

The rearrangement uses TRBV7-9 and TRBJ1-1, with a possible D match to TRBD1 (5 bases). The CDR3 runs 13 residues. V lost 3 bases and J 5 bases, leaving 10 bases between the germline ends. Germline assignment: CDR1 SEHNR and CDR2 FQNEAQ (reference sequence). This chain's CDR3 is CASSFVGGTEAFF. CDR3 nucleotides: TGTGCCAGCAGCTTTGTGGGGGGAACTGAAGCTTTCTTT. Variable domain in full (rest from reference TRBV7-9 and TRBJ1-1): DTGVSQNPRHKITKRGQNVTFRCDPISEHNRLYWYRQTLGQGPEFLTYFQNEAQLEKSRLLSDRFSAERPKGSFSTLEIQRTEQGDSAMYLCASSFVGGTEAFFGQGTRLTVV.

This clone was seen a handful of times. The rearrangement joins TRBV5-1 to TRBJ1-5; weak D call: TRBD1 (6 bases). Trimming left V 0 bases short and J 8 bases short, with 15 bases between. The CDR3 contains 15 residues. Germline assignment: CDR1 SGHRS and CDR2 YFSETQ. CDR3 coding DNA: TGCGCCAGCAGCTTGGGAGGGCAGGGGATTGAGCCCCAGCATTTT. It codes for CASSLGGQGIEPQHF. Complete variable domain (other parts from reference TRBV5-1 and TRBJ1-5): KAGVTQTPRYLIKTRGQQVTLSCSPISGHRSVSWYQQTPGQGLQFLFEYFSETQRNKGNFPGRFSGRQFSNSRSEMNVSTLELGDSALYLCASSLGGQGIEPQHFGDGTRLSIL.

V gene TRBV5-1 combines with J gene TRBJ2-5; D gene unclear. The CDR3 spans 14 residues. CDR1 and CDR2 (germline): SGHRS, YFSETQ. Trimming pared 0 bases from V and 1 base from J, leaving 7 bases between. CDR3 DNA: TGCGCCAGCAGCTTGGAGAGTCTCCAAGAGACCCAGTACTTC. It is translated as CASSLESLQETQYF. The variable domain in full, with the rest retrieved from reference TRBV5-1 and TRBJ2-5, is KAGVTQTPRYLIKTRGQQVTLSCSPISGHRSVSWYQQTPGQGLQFLFEYFSETQRNKGNFPGRFSGRQFSNSRSEMNVSTLELGDSALYLCASSLESLQETQYFGPGTRLLVL.

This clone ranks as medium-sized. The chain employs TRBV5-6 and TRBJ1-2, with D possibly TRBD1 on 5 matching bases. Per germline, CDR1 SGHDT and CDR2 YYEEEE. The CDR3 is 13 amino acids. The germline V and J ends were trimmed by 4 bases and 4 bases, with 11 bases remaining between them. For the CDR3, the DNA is TGTGCCAGCAGCGGAAGGGGCAGCTATGGCTACACCTTC. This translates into CASSGRGSYGYTF.

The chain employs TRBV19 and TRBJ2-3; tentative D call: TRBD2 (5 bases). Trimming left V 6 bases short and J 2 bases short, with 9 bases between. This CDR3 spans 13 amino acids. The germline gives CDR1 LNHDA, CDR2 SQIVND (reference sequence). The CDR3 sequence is CASRDSPTDTQYF. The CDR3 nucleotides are TGTGCCAGTAGGGACTCTCCCACAGATACGCAGTATTTT.